This passage covers 9 T cell receptor beta chains from one sample sequenced in a study of post-analysis software for immune sequencing data. Carried by the TCR beta cDNA libraries were unique molecular identifiers. One entry per CDR3 protein results from TCRdb running MiXCR on the PCR reads. The table records around 710,000 distinct CDR3 sequences, about 45% of them present only once. Their specific antigens are unknown. Study-level results: Five TRBV segments, including TRBV5-6, TRBV5-1 and TRBV20-1, were more frequent in patients than controls.

Sequenced sample: blood. The receptor set was obtained from a girl between 5 and 17 years old with multiple sclerosis.

The chain combines TRBV13 with TRBJ2-5; weak D call: TRBD2 (5 bases). V was pared by 3 bases and J by 0 bases, with 17 bases between. This CDR3 comprises 17 residues. Per germline, CDR1 PRHDT and CDR2 FYEKMQ (reference sequence). CDR3 nucleotide sequence: TGTGCCAGCAGCTTCGGGTGGAAGGACTTCAACCAAGAGACCCAGTACTTC. This encodes CASSFGWKDFNQETQYF.

This clonotype was seen once. The gene calls are TRBV14 and TRBJ2-3; the D is unclear. Germline V gene lookup returns CDR1 SGHDN and CDR2 FVKESK. The CDR3 is 15 residues long. Between the trimmed V and J ends, which lost 5 bases and 2 bases, there was a span of 14 bases. CDR3 amino acids: CASSFELTITDTQYF. The CDR3 DNA follows: TGTGCCAGCAGCTTTGAGTTAACGATCACAGATACGCAGTATTTT.

This chain links TRBV4-1 with TRBJ2-4, with D perhaps matching TRBD1 or TRBD2 (6 bases each). Trimming pared 2 bases from V and 13 bases from J, leaving 21 bases between. The germline CDR1 and CDR2 sequences are MGHRA and YSYEKL. CDR3 length: 15 residues. The CDR3 region is CASSQSEGEAHEQYF. CDR3 nucleotide sequence: TGCGCCAGCAGCCAATCGGAGGGGGAGGCACATGAGCAGTACTTC.

This rearrangement joins TRBV6-5 to TRBJ2-3; TRBD2 aligns across 9 bases. J lost 4 bases, V lost 0 bases, and 2 bases had no gene match. This CDR3 has 15 residues. The germline gives CDR1 MNHEY, CDR2 SVGAGI. In DNA form, the CDR3 reads TGTGCCAGCAGTTACTCCGGGACTAGCCCAGATACGCAGTATTTT. Its protein product is CASSYSGTSPDTQYF.

The chain's CDR3 is CSVGEGGGADTQYF. The CDR3 bases are TGCAGCGTTGGGGAGGGAGGCGGCGCGGATACGCAGTATTTT. The chain couples TRBV29-1 to TRBJ2-3, with 7 bases identical to TRBD2. Losses at the gene ends were 4 bases for V and 6 bases for J; bases not matched to a gene: 10. Germline V gene lookup returns CDR1 SQVTM and CDR2 ANQGSEA. This CDR3 contains 14 residues.

V usage is TRBV27 and J usage is TRBJ1-5, with 7 bases aligning to TRBD1. The CDR3 totals 18 residues. J was trimmed by 0 bases and V by 6 bases; bases with no gene match: 14. The V gene's germline CDR1 is MNHEY and CDR2 SMNVEV (reference sequence). The CDR3: CASSRAGSRGVSNQPQHF. Written as DNA, the CDR3 is TGTGCCAGCAGCAGGGCCGGCTCCAGGGGGGTTAGCAATCAGCCCCAGCATTTT.

The chain is built from TRBV7-9 and TRBJ2-5; no reliable D call. V was pared by 7 bases and J by 7 bases, with 25 bases between. Looked up from germline, CDR1 is SEHNR and CDR2 is FQNEAQ (reference sequence). The CDR3 length is 16 residues. This CDR3 is CASNLDVGVPRGTQYF. In nucleotides, the CDR3 is TGTGCCAGCAACTTGGATGTAGGCGTGCCTCGAGGGACCCAGTACTTC.

The chain is built from TRBV10-3 and TRBJ2-3; D not certain. V was cut by 6 bases and J by 0 bases, with 1 base left in between. Germline lookup yields CDR1 ENHRY and CDR2 SYGVKD. The CDR3 is 11 amino acids. CDR3 sequence: CAIRSTDTQYF. CDR3 nucleotide sequence: TGTGCCATCAGGAGCACAGATACGCAGTATTTT.

This clonotype was seen only a few times. The chain combines TRBV12-5 with TRBJ2-5; the match to TRBD1 covers 7 bases. Germline CDR1 is LGHNT and CDR2 is FRNRAP. CDR3 length equals 13 residues. Trimming cost V 1 base and J 7 bases; bases outside gene matches: 3. The chain's CDR3 is CASGLATGATQYF. The CDR3 DNA sequence: TGTGCTAGTGGTTTGGCTACAGGGGCGACCCAGTACTTC.